This T cell receptor (beta chain) is drawn from a study of blood T cell repertoires in COVID-19. TCRdb's copy holds only in-frame clones and misses some; the assay was immunoSEQ multiplex PCR. Counted here are fewer than 500,000 clones, 87% occurring once; the ten biggest clones make up 1.3%. This CDR3 has 14 residues. Trimming pared 4 bases from V and 6 bases from J, leaving 15 bases between. From germline, CDR1 is SGHTA and CDR2 FQGTGA. In Cohort 3, a recovered donor had either two negative PCRs, clearance, or symptom resolution. The chain joins TRBV7-3 to TRBJ1-2, with D possibly TRBD1 on 6 matching bases. The sequence was collected from a man aged 25 to 40 who had recovered from COVID-19. Sequencing was carried out using PBMCs or T cells enriched from blood (not recorded which). The chain's CDR3 is CASSSGGGRDGYTF. DNA for the CDR3: TGTGCCAGCAGCTCTGGGGGCGGACGAGATGGCTACACCTTC.